The T cell receptor beta chain under discussion was sequenced for a study of T cell clonality in common variable immunodeficiency. Study-level results: Fewer TCRbeta clones were shared among CVID subjects than controls.

This clone was counted many times. Its antigen remains unknown. Read coverage stops 3 residues before the CDR3 terminus; the germline J gene supplies the remainder. Some clones are missing from TCRdb's copy, which holds only in-frame ones; the method was immunoSEQ multiplex PCR. The sample presents some 38,000 clones, none singletons. The CDR3 has 15 residues. Trimming took 2 bases from V and 2 from J; bases not matched to a gene: 6. In germline, CDR1 is SNHLY, CDR2 FYNNEI. The TCR originated in a person aged 18 to 70 in good health. V usage is TRBV2 and J usage is TRBJ2-7, with 7 bases identical to TRBD1. The sequenced sample consisted of peripheral blood mononuclear cells. CDR3 region: CASSELTGVPYEQYF. CDR3 DNA, as far as it was read: TGTGCCAGCAGTGAACTAACAGGGGTCCCCTACGAG.